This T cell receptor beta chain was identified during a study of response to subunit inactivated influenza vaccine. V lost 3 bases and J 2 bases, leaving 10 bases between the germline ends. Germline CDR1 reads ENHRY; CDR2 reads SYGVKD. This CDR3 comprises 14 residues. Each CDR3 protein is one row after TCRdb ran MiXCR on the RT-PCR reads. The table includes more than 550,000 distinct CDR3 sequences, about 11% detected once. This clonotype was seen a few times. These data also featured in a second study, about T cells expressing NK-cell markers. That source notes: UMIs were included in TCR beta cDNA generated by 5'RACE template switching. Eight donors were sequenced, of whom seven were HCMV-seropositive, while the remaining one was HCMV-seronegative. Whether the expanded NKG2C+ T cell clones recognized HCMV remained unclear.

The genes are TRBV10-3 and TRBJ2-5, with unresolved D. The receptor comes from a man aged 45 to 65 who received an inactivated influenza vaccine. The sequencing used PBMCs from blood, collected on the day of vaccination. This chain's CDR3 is CAISDVTAQETQYF. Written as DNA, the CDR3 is TGTGCCATCAGTGACGTAACAGCACAAGAGACCCAGTACTTC.